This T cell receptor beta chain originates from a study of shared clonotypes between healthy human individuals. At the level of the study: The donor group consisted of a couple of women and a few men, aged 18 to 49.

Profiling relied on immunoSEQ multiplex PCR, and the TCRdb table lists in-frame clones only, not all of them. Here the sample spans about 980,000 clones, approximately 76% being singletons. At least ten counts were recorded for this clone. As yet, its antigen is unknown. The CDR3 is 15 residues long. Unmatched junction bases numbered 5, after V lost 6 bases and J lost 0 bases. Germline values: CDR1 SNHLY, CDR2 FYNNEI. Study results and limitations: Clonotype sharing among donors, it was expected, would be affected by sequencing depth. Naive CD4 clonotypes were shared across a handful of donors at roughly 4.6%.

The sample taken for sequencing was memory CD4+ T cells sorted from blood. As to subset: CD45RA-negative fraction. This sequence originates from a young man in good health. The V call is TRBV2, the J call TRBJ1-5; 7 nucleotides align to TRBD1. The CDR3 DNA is TGTGCCAGCAGCGGACAGGTTAATAGCAATCAGCCCCAGCATTTT. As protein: CASSGQVNSNQPQHF.